A selection of T cell receptor beta chains follows, all from one sample in a study of T cell repertoires in aging, cancer and after chemotherapy. TCRdb re-called the multiplex PCR reads through MiXCR, storing one row per CDR3 protein. The table has 1,200 or so distinct CDR3 sequences, under 30% seen once. The source material was blood. These receptors all come from a human donor with a solid tumor. The CDR3 runs from the conserved cysteine through the conserved F or W. A D gene is named only where the DNA matches it firmly. Part of the rows lack a size; the others show once, few, many or a class for expanded clones.

v_call	j_call	clone_size	d_call	cdr3_aa	cdr3_nt
TRBV7-6	TRBJ2-3	medium-sized	TRBD2	CASSIGRAGTDTQYF	TGTGCCAGCAGCATCGGGAGGGCGGGCACAGATACGCAGTATTTT
TRBV19	TRBJ2-5	-	-	CASSKVSRVSQETQYF	TGTGCCAGTAGTAAGGTCAGCAGGGTAAGCCAAGAGACCCAGTACTTT
TRBV7-6	TRBJ2-1	-	TRBD2	CASSQAALAGSYNEQFF	TGTGCCAGCAGCCAGGCGGCGCTAGCGGGATCTTACAATGAGCAGTTCTTC
TRBV4-1	TRBJ2-2	-	-	CASSQGLYTGELFF	TGCGCCAGCAGCCAAGGACTTTACACCGGGGAGCTGTTTTTT
TRBV6-1	TRBJ1-4	-	TRBD1	CASSEEAGGVEKLFF	TGTGCCAGCAGTGAAGAAGCAGGGGGCGTTGAAAAACTGTTTTTT
TRBV5-1	TRBJ2-7	few	-	CASSSDPSYEQYF	TGCGCCAGCAGCTCTGACCCGTCCTACGAGCAGTACTTC
TRBV19	TRBJ1-1	few	TRBD1	CASSGFRGTEAFF	TGTGCCAGTAGTGGGTTCAGGGGGACTGAAGCTTTCTTT
TRBV27	TRBJ2-7	medium-sized	-	CASSPQGLSYEQYF	TGTGCCAGCAGTCCGCAGGGGCTTTCCTACGAGCAGTACTTC
TRBV10-3	TRBJ2-3	-	TRBD2	CAIRGAETSGLDTQYF	TGTGCCATCAGGGGCGCGGAGACTAGCGGATTAGATACGCAGTATTTT
TRBV29-1	TRBJ1-2	large	-	CSVYQGNGYTF	TGCAGCGTCTACCAGGGGAATGGCTACACCTTC
TRBV30	TRBJ1-2	medium-sized	TRBD1	CAWKPGRGLGYTF	TGTGCCTGGAAACCTGGGAGGGGGCTCGGCTACACCTTC
TRBV29-1	TRBJ2-5	large	TRBD2	CSVVRGGEETQYF	TGCAGCGTTGTGCGGGGGGGCGAGGAGACCCAGTACTTC
TRBV4-3	TRBJ1-2	few	-	CASSQDYVIFNYGYTF	TGCGCCAGCAGCCAAGATTACGTAATTTTTAACTATGGCTACACCTTC
TRBV20-1	TRBJ1-1	few	-	CSARKQGGTEAFF	TGCAGTGCTCGTAAACAGGGAGGTACTGAAGCTTTCTTT
TRBV18	TRBJ2-3	medium-sized	-	CASSPPVSDTQYF	TGTGCCAGCTCACCACCCGTCTCAGATACGCAGTATTTT
TRBV19	TRBJ2-2	medium-sized	TRBD2	CASSYSSGGSWELFF	TGTGCCAGTAGTTACTCTAGCGGGGGGTCGTGGGAGCTGTTTTTT